This entry describes one T cell receptor beta chain. Relative to its sample, this clonotype is medium-sized (0.01 to 0.1%). Its binding antigen is unknown. No clone much larger than this one lies a single base away; base qualities are absent. The entry originates in a study. TCRdb lists the instrument as Illumina MiSeq. Using fastp trimming at Q25 and MiXCR clonotype assembly, TCRdb reanalyzed the public sequencing data and kept in-frame beta chains. Duplicate CDR3 protein sequences are folded into a single record with the most common DNA and genes. This sample holds some 4,500 distinct CDR3 sequences; about 7.8% were observed only once. The top ten clonotypes cover 8.5% to 9.5% of the sample. Cut back by 2 bases and 3 bases, the V and J ends lie 10 bases apart. The germline V gene encodes CDR1 SGHAT and CDR2 FQNNGV. The CDR3 sequence holds 14 residues, the cysteine and phenylalanine included. Left in the record is the CDR3 DNA by itself, 42 bases read in frame from the first base.

The rearrangement combines TRBV11-2 with TRBJ1-1; TRBD1 is a possible D gene, resting on 5 matching bases. The receptor comes from a human donor with rheumatoid arthritis. The sequencing input was CD4+ T cells from synovial fluid. The sequence in DNA is TGTGCCAGCAGCTTACGCCCCAGGGACACTGAAGCTTTCTTT. This encodes CASSLRPRDTEAFF.